This TCR beta chain was sequenced during a study of identical twins. Findings and limits, study-wide: There was more out-of-frame TCR alpha sharing in monozygotic twins than models estimated. Because invariant MAIT and iNKT cells could be present, zero-insertion analyses could be partly confounded.

TCRdb reprocessed the 5' RACE reads via MiXCR and lists one record per CDR3 protein. The repertoire holds 450,000 or so distinct CDR3 sequences, with more than 20% as singletons. This clonotype was detected only a few times. The antigen is unknown. The CDR3 spans 12 residues. Trimming shortened V by 6 bases and J by 3 bases, and 9 bases separated the two germline ends. Germline values: CDR1 DFQATT, CDR2 SNEGSKA (reference sequence). The sample also formed part of further work on T cells expressing NK-cell markers.

The chain employs TRBV20-1 and TRBJ2-1; D gene uncertain. This sequence was found in a woman younger than 35 in good health. The sequenced material came from CD4+ T cells sorted from blood. CDR3 bases: TGCAGTGCCATTGACCTCTACAATGAGCAGTTCTTC. It is translated as CSAIDLYNEQFF.